These T cell receptor beta chains were read from a single sample in a study of graft-versus-host responses after intestinal transplantation. Repertoires were generated with immunoSEQ multiplex PCR, while TCRdb's copy carries only in-frame clones and drops some. The sample consists of approximately 130,000 clones, more than 80% of them appearing once. The antigens for these receptors are not known. The sample in question was unstimulated CD4+ T cells sorted from spleen or lymph node cells, obtained before intestinal transplant. The receptors come from a human donor who received an intestinal transplant. Both conserved end residues are part of each CDR3.

cdr3_length: 16; v_call: TRBV10-3; j_call: TRBJ1-5; cdr3_aa: CAISDPGDRPHQPQHF
cdr3_length: 14; v_call: TRBV6-1; j_call: TRBJ1-5; cdr3_aa: CATRDSQSNQPQHF
cdr3_length: 15; v_call: TRBV18; j_call: TRBJ1-1; cdr3_aa: CASSPRPGQNTEAFF
cdr3_length: 12; v_call: TRBV21-1; j_call: TRBJ2-3; cdr3_aa: CASSKAGSTQYF
cdr3_length: 15; v_call: TRBV4-1; j_call: TRBJ1-6; cdr3_aa: CASSTRHLTNSPLHF
cdr3_length: 14; v_call: TRBV28; j_call: TRBJ2-7; cdr3_aa: CASSTTSVSYEQYF
cdr3_length: 14; v_call: TRBV6-6; j_call: TRBJ1-2; cdr3_aa: CASSNSQGWDGYTF
cdr3_length: 15; v_call: TRBV5-1; j_call: TRBJ2-3; cdr3_aa: CASSLRTKRTDTQYF
cdr3_length: 13; v_call: TRBV11-2; j_call: TRBJ2-1; cdr3_aa: CASSLDGINEQFF
cdr3_length: 15; v_call: TRBV2; j_call: TRBJ1-3; cdr3_aa: CASSEVVAGGNTIYF
cdr3_length: 13; v_call: TRBV6-1; j_call: TRBJ2-5; cdr3_aa: CASRATGGETQYF
cdr3_length: 14; v_call: TRBV6-1; j_call: TRBJ2-6; cdr3_aa: CASSPYSGANVLTF
cdr3_length: 15; v_call: TRBV4-1; j_call: TRBJ1-6; cdr3_aa: CASSHGTGGSSPLHF
cdr3_length: 17; v_call: TRBV5-1; j_call: TRBJ2-3; cdr3_aa: CASSLDGTSGDTDTQYF
cdr3_length: 14; v_call: TRBV6-6; j_call: TRBJ2-7; cdr3_aa: CASSLRQLGYEQYF
cdr3_length: 18; v_call: TRBV2; j_call: TRBJ2-2; cdr3_aa: CASSVRTGGPVDTGELFF
cdr3_length: 15; v_call: TRBV2; j_call: TRBJ2-7; cdr3_aa: CASSAERGMRYEQYF
cdr3_length: 14; v_call: TRBV6-1; j_call: TRBJ2-2; cdr3_aa: CASSELRNTGELFF
cdr3_length: 13; v_call: TRBV10-2; j_call: TRBJ1-1; cdr3_aa: CATEAYGQTKAFF
cdr3_length: 11; v_call: TRBV19; j_call: TRBJ1-2; cdr3_aa: CASSIGPGYTF
cdr3_length: 11; v_call: TRBV29-1; j_call: TRBJ1-2; cdr3_aa: CSVLTGIGYTF
cdr3_length: 14; v_call: TRBV5-4; j_call: TRBJ2-5; cdr3_aa: CASSLQRGVETQYF
cdr3_length: 16; v_call: TRBV6-6; j_call: TRBJ2-7; cdr3_aa: CASTRTGGAYTYEQYF
cdr3_length: 15; v_call: TRBV7-6; j_call: TRBJ2-7; cdr3_aa: CASSLGTSGGYEQYF
cdr3_length: 14; v_call: TRBV9; j_call: TRBJ1-1; cdr3_aa: CASSAGLENTEAFF
cdr3_length: 19; v_call: TRBV10-1; j_call: TRBJ1-5; cdr3_aa: CASSEPTGRAEGDHWPQHF
cdr3_length: 13; v_call: TRBV6-6; j_call: TRBJ1-1; cdr3_aa: CASSDRQNTEAFF
cdr3_length: 14; v_call: TRBV2; j_call: TRBJ2-7; cdr3_aa: CASSVGTGPYEQYF
cdr3_length: 11; v_call: TRBV6-1; j_call: TRBJ2-7; cdr3_aa: CASSDLSGIGF
cdr3_length: 16; v_call: TRBV6-1; j_call: TRBJ1-4; cdr3_aa: CASSEARWTEDEKLFF